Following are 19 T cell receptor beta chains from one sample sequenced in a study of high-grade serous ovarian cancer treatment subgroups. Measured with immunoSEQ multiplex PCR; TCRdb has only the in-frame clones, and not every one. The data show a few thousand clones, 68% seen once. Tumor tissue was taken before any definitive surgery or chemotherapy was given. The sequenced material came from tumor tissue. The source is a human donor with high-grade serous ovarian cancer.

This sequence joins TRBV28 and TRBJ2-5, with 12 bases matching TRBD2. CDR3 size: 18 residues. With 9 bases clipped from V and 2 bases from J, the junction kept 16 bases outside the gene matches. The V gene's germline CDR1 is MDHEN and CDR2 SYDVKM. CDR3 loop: CASTEAGRGLAGQETQYF. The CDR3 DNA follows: TGTGCCAGTACCGAGGCAGGGAGAGGACTAGCGGGACAAGAGACCCAGTACTTC.

In DNA, the CDR3 is TGCGCCAGCAGCTTCGTAACGGCCAAGGGAACAGATACGCAGTATTTT. This sequence encodes CASSFVTAKGTDTQYF. V and J are TRBV5-1 and TRBJ2-3, with D unresolved. The CDR3 consists of 16 residues. Germline V gene lookup returns CDR1 SGHRS and CDR2 YFSETQ. The V end lost 2 bases, the J end lost 3 bases, and 16 bases lay between the germline ends.

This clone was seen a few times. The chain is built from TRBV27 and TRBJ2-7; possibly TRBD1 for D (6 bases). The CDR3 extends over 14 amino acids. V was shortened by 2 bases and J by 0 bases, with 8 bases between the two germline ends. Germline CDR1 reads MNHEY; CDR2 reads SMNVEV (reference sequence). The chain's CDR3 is CASSLRDTSYEQYF. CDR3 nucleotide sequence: TGTGCCAGCAGTTTACGGGACACCTCCTACGAGCAGTACTTC.

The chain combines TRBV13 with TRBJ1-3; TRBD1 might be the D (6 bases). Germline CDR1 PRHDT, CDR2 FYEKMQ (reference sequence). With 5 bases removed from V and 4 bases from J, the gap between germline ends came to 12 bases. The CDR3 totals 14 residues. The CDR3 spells CASSEGGLGNTIYF. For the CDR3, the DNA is TGTGCCAGCAGCGAAGGGGGTCTGGGAAACACCATATATTTT.

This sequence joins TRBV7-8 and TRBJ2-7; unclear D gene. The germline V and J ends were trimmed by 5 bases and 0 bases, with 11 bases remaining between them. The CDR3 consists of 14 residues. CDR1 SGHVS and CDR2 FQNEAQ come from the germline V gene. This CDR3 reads CASSLMVGSYEQYV. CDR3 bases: TGTGCCAGCAGCCTCATGGTGGGCTCCTACGAGCAGTACGTC.

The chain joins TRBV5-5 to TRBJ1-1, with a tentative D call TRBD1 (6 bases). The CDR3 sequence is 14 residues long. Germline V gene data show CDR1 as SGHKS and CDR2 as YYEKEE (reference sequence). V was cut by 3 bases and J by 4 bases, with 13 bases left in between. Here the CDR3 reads CASSSRGGGTEAFF. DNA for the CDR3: TGTGCCAGCAGCTCCAGGGGTGGCGGCACTGAAGCTTTCTTT.

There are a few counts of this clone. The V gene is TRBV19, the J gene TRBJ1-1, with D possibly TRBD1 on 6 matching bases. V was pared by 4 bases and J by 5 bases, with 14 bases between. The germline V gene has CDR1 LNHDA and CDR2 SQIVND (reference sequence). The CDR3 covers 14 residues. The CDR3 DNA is TGTGCCAGTAGTACTCGGACAGTACGAACTGAAGCTTTCTTT. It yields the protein CASSTRTVRTEAFF.

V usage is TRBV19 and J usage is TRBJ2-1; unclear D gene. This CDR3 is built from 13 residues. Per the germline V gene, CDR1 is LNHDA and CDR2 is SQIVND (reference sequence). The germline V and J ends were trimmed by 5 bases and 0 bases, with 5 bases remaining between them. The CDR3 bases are TGTGCCAGTAGTGATAGCTCCTACAATGAGCAGTTCTTC. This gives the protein CASSDSSYNEQFF.

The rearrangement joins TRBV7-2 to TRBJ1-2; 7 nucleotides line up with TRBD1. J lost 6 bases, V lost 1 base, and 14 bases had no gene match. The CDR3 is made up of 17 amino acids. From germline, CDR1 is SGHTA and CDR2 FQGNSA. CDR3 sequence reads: CASSLVSGSGTANGYTF. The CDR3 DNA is TGTGCCAGCAGCTTAGTATCGGGTTCCGGGACAGCTAATGGCTACACCTTC.

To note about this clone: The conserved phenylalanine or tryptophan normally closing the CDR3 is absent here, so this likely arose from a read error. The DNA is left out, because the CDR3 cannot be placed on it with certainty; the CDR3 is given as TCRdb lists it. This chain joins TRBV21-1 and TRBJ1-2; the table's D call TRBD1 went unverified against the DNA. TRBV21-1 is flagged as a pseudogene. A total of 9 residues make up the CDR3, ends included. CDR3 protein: CASKNRVAI.

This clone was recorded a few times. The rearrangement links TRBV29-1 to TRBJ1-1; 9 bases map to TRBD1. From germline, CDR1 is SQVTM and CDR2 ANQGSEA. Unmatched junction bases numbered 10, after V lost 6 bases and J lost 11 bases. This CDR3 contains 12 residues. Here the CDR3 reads CSVGTGKLGAFF. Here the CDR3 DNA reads TGCAGCGTCGGGACAGGGAAGTTAGGCGCTTTCTTT.

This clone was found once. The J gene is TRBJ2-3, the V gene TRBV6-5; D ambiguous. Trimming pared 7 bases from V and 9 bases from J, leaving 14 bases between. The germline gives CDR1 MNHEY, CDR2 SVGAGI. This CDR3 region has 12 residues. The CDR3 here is CASTTAERTQYF. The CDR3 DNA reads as TGTGCCAGCACCACGGCAGAGCGCACGCAGTATTTT.

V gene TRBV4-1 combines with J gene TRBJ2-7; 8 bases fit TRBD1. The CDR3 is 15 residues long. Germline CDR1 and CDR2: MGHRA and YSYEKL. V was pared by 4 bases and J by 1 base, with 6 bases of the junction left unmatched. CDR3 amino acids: CASSRGQGLSYEQYF. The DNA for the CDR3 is TGCGCCAGCAGCCGAGGACAGGGCCTTTCCTACGAGCAGTACTTC.

The CDR3 spells CASSPTRSLNTEAFF. The CDR3 DNA sequence: TGTGCCAGCAGCCCCACACGTAGTTTGAACACTGAAGCTTTCTTT. The V gene is TRBV5-3, the J gene TRBJ1-1; D uncertain. TRBV5-3 is given ORF status, its function remaining uncertain. This CDR3 has 15 residues. V dropped 8 bases and J dropped 0 bases, with 17 bases sitting between them.

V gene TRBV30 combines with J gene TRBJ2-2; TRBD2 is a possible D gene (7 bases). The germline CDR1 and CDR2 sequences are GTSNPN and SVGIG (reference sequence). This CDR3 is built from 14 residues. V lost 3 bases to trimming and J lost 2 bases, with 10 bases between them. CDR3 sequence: CAWRGGANTGELFF. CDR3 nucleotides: TGTGCCTGGAGGGGGGGGGCCAACACCGGGGAGCTGTTTTTT.

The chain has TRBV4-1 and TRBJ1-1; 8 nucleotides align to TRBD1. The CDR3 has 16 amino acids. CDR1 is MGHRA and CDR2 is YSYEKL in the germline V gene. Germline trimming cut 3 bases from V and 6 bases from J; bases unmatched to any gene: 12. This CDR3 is CASSHSDRGVSAEAFF. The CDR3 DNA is TGCGCCAGCAGCCACTCCGACAGGGGAGTTAGCGCTGAAGCTTTCTTT.

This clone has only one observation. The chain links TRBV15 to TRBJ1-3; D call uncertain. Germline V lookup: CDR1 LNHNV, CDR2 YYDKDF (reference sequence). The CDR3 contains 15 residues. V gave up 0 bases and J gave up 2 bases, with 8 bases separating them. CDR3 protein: CATSRDWGPGNTIYF. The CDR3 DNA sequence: TGTGCCACCAGCAGAGATTGGGGTCCTGGAAACACCATATATTTT.

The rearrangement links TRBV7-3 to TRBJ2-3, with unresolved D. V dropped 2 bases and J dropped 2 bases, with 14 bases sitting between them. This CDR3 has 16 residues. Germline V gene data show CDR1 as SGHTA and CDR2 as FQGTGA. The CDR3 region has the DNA TGTGCCAGCAGCTTACAGCCCGCTGGTCTCACAGATACGCAGTATTTT. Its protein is CASSLQPAGLTDTQYF.

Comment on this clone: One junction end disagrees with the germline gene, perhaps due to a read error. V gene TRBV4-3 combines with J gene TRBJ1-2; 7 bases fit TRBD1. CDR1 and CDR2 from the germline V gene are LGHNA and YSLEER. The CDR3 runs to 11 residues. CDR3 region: CASSQGTGPLF. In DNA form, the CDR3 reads TGCGCCAGCAGCCAAGGGACAGGCCCGTTATTC.